This T cell receptor beta chain is drawn from a study of chemoradiotherapy in HPV16-positive cancers. Study-level results: Candidate HPV-specific clones and E7-related TCR motifs grew in tumor during treatment. For HPV16-positive patients, expanding HPV-responsive T cells associated with longer recurrence-free survival.

Clones were sequenced by immunoSEQ multiplex PCR, and TCRdb holds only the in-frame ones, with some missing. The sample records thousands of clones, roughly 83% being singletons. On this clone itself: The target antigen is unknown.

This CDR3 contains 18 residues. Over chemoradiotherapy, repertoires were sampled more than once. The sequenced sample was tumor tissue, obtained from a patient who underwent chemoradiotherapy. This chain uses TRBV21-1 with TRBJ1-6; TRBD1 is the table's D call, not checked against the DNA. TRBV21-1 is annotated as a pseudogene. The receptor comes from a human donor with HPV-associated anogenital cancer. The CDR3 region has the DNA TGTGCCAGCAGCAAAGAGTACAGGCTGAGCTCCTATAATTCACCCCTCCACTTT. Translating gives CASSKEYRLSSYNSPLHF.